The 12 T cell receptor beta chains presented below share a single source sample, sequenced in a study of OX40 agonist ivuxolimab in advanced cancers. TCRdb's table, derived via immunoSEQ multiplex PCR, lists solely in-frame clones and lacks some. The profile shows 75,000 to 80,000 clones, 84% of them singletons. The source material was CD4+ or CD8+ T cells sorted from blood, sampled in a trial of the OX40 agonist ivuxolimab. Source of these receptors: an adult with an advanced solid tumor such as melanoma, head and neck, liver or kidney cancer.

The CDR3 loop is CASSLVTSGGGETQYF. CDR3 DNA sequence: TGTGCCAGCAGCTTGGTAACTAGCGGAGGGGGGGAGACCCAGTACTTC. This sequence joins TRBV5-4 and TRBJ2-5; TRBD2 matches 8 bases. With V trimmed by 0 bases and J by 5 bases, 9 bases remained unmatched. The germline V gene has CDR1 SGHNT and CDR2 YYREEE (reference sequence). This CDR3 region has 16 residues.

The chain recombines TRBV15 with TRBJ2-5; 7 bases are shared with TRBD2. The CDR3 sequence is 13 residues long. V shed 6 bases, J shed 2 bases, and the junction held 3 bases outside the gene matches. CDR1 LNHNV and CDR2 YYDKDF come from the germline V gene (reference sequence). The CDR3 DNA is TGTGCCACCAGAACTAGCGATCAAGAGACCCAGTACTTC. This sequence encodes CATRTSDQETQYF.

This clone is a singleton in its sample. V usage is TRBV14 and J usage is TRBJ1-1; no firm D call. Trimming removed 1 base from V and 4 bases from J, with 10 bases in between. CDR3 length: 14 amino acids. Germline loops: CDR1 SGHDN, CDR2 FVKESK. DNA of the CDR3: TGTGCCAGCAGCCAAGCCCCGCGGGGCACTGAAGCTTTCTTT. Translated, it gives CASSQAPRGTEAFF.

V gene TRBV6-5 combines with J gene TRBJ1-5; D uncertain. The V and J ends lost 6 bases and 2 bases respectively, with 11 bases between them. Germline V lookup: CDR1 MNHEY, CDR2 SVGAGI. The CDR3 totals 14 residues. Written as DNA, the CDR3 is TGTGCCAGCAGACCCCGCGGAGGCAATCAGCCCCAGCATTTT. It codes for CASRPRGGNQPQHF.

Comments on this clone: Other DNA sequences of this sample code for an identical CDR3. The gene calls are TRBV18 and TRBJ1-1; D may be TRBD1 (5 bases). The CDR3 runs 15 residues. Germline CDR1 KGHSH, CDR2 LQKENI. V dropped 3 bases and J dropped 1 base, with 12 bases sitting between them. CDR3: CASSPAGVRNTEAFF. The CDR3 DNA reads as TGTGCCAGCTCACCCGCGGGGGTTAGGAACACTGAAGCTTTCTTT.

In nucleotides, the CDR3 is TGTGCCAGCAGCGTCGGCCTCTCTGGAAACACCATATATTTT. This translates into CASSVGLSGNTIYF. The chain joins TRBV9 to TRBJ1-3, with D unresolved. The CDR3 runs 14 residues. Germline CDR1 is SGDLS and CDR2 is YYNGEE. V was shortened by 2 bases and J by 0 bases, with 6 bases between the two germline ends.

Written as DNA, the CDR3 is TGTGCCAGCAGTTTTAGTCGTGGCTACACCTTC. As protein: CASSFSRGYTF. V is TRBV28 and J is TRBJ1-2; D remains ambiguous. In germline, CDR1 is MDHEN, CDR2 SYDVKM. The length of the CDR3 is 11 residues. V lost 3 bases, J lost 7 bases, and 6 bases lay in between.

V is TRBV5-1 and J is TRBJ2-5; tentatively, D is TRBD1 or TRBD2 (6 bases each). Germline CDR1 reads SGHRS; CDR2 reads YFSETQ. V lost 2 bases, J lost 1 base, and 9 bases lay in between. The CDR3 totals 14 residues. The CDR3 coding sequence is TGCGCCAGCAGCTTAGGGGGGAGCCAAGAGACCCAGTACTTC. Its protein is CASSLGGSQETQYF.

The V and J genes are TRBV15 and TRBJ1-1, with D tentatively TRBD1 (5 bases). This CDR3 has 14 residues. V was clipped by 1 base and J by 3 bases, with 9 bases between them. Germline V gene data show CDR1 as LNHNV and CDR2 as YYDKDF (reference sequence). In nucleotides, the CDR3 is TGTGCCACCAGCAGAGTGGCCAGGGACACTGAAGCTTTCTTT. This translates into CATSRVARDTEAFF.

This clone showed up just once. The chain joins TRBV7-2 to TRBJ2-2; D is possibly TRBD2 (5 bases). This CDR3 is 17 amino acids long. V shed 1 base and J shed 0 bases, with 12 bases lying between them. The germline V gene has CDR1 SGHTA and CDR2 FQGNSA. The CDR3 DNA follows: TGTGCCAGCAGCTTAGTAGGAGGCCACGCGAACACCGGGGAGCTGTTTTTT. The encoded protein is CASSLVGGHANTGELFF.

The chain is built from TRBV9 and TRBJ2-2; possibly TRBD1 or TRBD2 for D (5 bases each). Germline-derived CDR1 and CDR2 are SGDLS and YYNGEE. Deletions cut 4 bases from V and 5 bases from J, with 15 bases between. There are 15 residues in the CDR3. The DNA of the CDR3 is TGTGCCAGCAGCCCCGTGGGCAGGGAGACCGGGGAGCTGTTTTTT. Residues: CASSPVGRETGELFF.

The CDR3: CASNPEGGSPLHF. In DNA, the CDR3 is TGTGCCAGCAACCCCGAGGGAGGGTCACCCCTCCACTTT. The chain combines TRBV6-6 with TRBJ1-6; the D is unclear. V was clipped by 7 bases and J by 10 bases, with 14 bases between them. The length of the CDR3 is 13 residues. CDR1 is MNHNY, CDR2 SVGAGI, per germline (reference sequence).